The TCR beta chain under discussion was sequenced for a study of blood T cell repertoires in COVID-19. Turning to the study itself: The origin of the acute and convalescent COVID-19 samples was the United States, Italy and Spain. The cDNA or gDNA used as material had been derived from T cells, B-cell-depleted T cells, or PBMCs.

The CDR3 is 15 amino acids. V was cut by 4 bases and J by 2 bases, with 14 bases left in between. The germline V gene encodes CDR1 SGHDT and CDR2 YYEEEE. In this sample, this clone turned up a few times. How the authors handled the data: Counts of nucleated cells, estimated from reference gene primer amplification, were obtained. Assay: immunoSEQ multiplex PCR; the TCRdb copy retains only in-frame clones and omits some. For V, J and clone size, that table is used; D and trimming come from the DNA. The sample has about 56,000 clones; about 85% are singletons. This chain links TRBV5-6 with TRBJ2-3; weak D call: TRBD1 (6 bases). The TCR originated in an elderly woman with acute or convalescent COVID-19. The source material was peripheral blood. CDR3: CASSLLRGTTDTQYF. The CDR3 DNA sequence: TGTGCCAGCAGCCTGCTCAGGGGAACCACAGATACGCAGTATTTT.